A selection of T cell receptor beta chains follows, all from one sample in a study of CD8 T cells in ankylosing spondylitis. MiXCR, applied by TCRdb to the 5' RACE reads, yields one record per CDR3 protein. Altogether roughly 490,000 distinct CDR3 sequences are present, 5.3% being singletons, with the ten largest covering roughly 3.3%. Sequenced sample: blood, either unsorted or a sorted T cell fraction (not recorded which). Receptors originate from a male donor with ankylosing spondylitis. The CDR3 runs from the conserved cysteine through the conserved F or W. D genes are given only for firm matches. Clone sizes are shown as once, few, many or a size class.

abundance: many; v_gene: TRBV6-6; j_gene: TRBJ1-1; d_gene: -; CDR3nt: TGTGCCAGCAGTTACTCGGGACCGTATGAAGCTTTCTTT; CDR3aa: CASSYSGPYEAFF
abundance: many; v_gene: TRBV2; j_gene: TRBJ1-1; d_gene: -; CDR3nt: TGTGCCAGCACCAAGGAGGGCCTGAACACTGAAGCTTTCTTT; CDR3aa: CASTKEGLNTEAFF
abundance: many; v_gene: TRBV5-1; j_gene: TRBJ2-5; d_gene: TRBD1; CDR3nt: TGCGCCAGCAGCACCGCTTCAGGGGGCCAAGAGACCCAGTACTTC; CDR3aa: CASSTASGGQETQYF
abundance: many; v_gene: TRBV20-1; j_gene: TRBJ1-5; d_gene: -; CDR3nt: TGCAGTGCTAACCAGGGACGTGAGAATCAGCCCCAGCATTTT; CDR3aa: CSANQGRENQPQHF
abundance: many; v_gene: TRBV27; j_gene: TRBJ2-5; d_gene: TRBD2; CDR3nt: TGTGCCAGCGCCACTAGCGGGAGTTCCGAGACCCAGTACTTC; CDR3aa: CASATSGSSETQYF
abundance: many; v_gene: TRBV27; j_gene: TRBJ1-2; d_gene: -; CDR3nt: TGTGCCAGCAGTGGAGGAAATGGCTACACCTTC; CDR3aa: CASSGGNGYTF
abundance: many; v_gene: TRBV5-6; j_gene: TRBJ1-1; d_gene: -; CDR3nt: TGTGCCAGCACCCAGGGCCCCTCAGGCGACACTGAAGCTTTCTTT; CDR3aa: CASTQGPSGDTEAFF
abundance: many; v_gene: TRBV7-2; j_gene: TRBJ2-7; d_gene: -; CDR3nt: TGTGCCAGCAGCTTAGAACAGGGTCGGTACGAGCAGTACTTC; CDR3aa: CASSLEQGRYEQYF
abundance: many; v_gene: TRBV7-9; j_gene: TRBJ1-2; d_gene: -; CDR3nt: TGTGCCAGCAGCTTTGCGCGGGGCTACGGGGGCTACACCTTC; CDR3aa: CASSFARGYGGYTF
abundance: few; v_gene: TRBV27; j_gene: TRBJ2-1; d_gene: TRBD1; CDR3nt: TGTGCCAGCACCACCGGGACAGGGTCTTACAATGAGCAGTTCTTC; CDR3aa: CASTTGTGSYNEQFF
abundance: many; v_gene: TRBV5-1; j_gene: TRBJ2-2; d_gene: TRBD2; CDR3nt: TGCGCCAGCAGGCCGGGACTAGCGACCGGGGAGCTGTTTTTT; CDR3aa: CASRPGLATGELFF
abundance: many; v_gene: TRBV7-9; j_gene: TRBJ2-7; d_gene: TRBD1; CDR3nt: TGTGCCAGCAGCTTGGGACAGGGGGTATACGAGCAGTACTTC; CDR3aa: CASSLGQGVYEQYF
abundance: many; v_gene: TRBV6-2/TRBV6-3; j_gene: TRBJ1-5; d_gene: TRBD1; CDR3nt: TGTGCCAGCCGACGAGCGGGACAGCCCTTTTATTTCAATCAGCCCCAGCATTTT; CDR3aa: CASRRAGQPFYFNQPQHF
abundance: many; v_gene: TRBV4-3; j_gene: TRBJ2-2; d_gene: -; CDR3nt: TGCGCCAGCAGCCGGAAGGGAGCCGGGGAGCTGTTTTTT; CDR3aa: CASSRKGAGELFF
abundance: many; v_gene: TRBV23-1; j_gene: TRBJ1-1; d_gene: TRBD1; CDR3nt: TGCGCCAGGAGGGCGCCGGGACAGGGGAACACTGAAGCTTTCTTT; CDR3aa: CARRAPGQGNTEAFF
abundance: many; v_gene: TRBV5-6; j_gene: TRBJ1-1; d_gene: -; CDR3nt: TGTGCCAGCAGCTTGGAAGTCAACGCTCCTGAAGCTTTCTTT; CDR3aa: CASSLEVNAPEAFF
abundance: few; v_gene: TRBV4-2; j_gene: TRBJ2-1; d_gene: TRBD1; CDR3nt: TGTGCCAGCAGCCCTCGACAGGGAGACTACAATGAGCAGTTCTTC; CDR3aa: CASSPRQGDYNEQFF
abundance: few; v_gene: TRBV30; j_gene: TRBJ1-2; d_gene: TRBD1; CDR3nt: TGTGCCTGGAGTGTATACAGGGGACTTCGAGGCTACACCTTC; CDR3aa: CAWSVYRGLRGYTF
abundance: many; v_gene: TRBV10-3; j_gene: TRBJ2-7; d_gene: -; CDR3nt: TGTGCCATCAGTGAGGGGACACCCGACGAGCAGTACTTC; CDR3aa: CAISEGTPDEQYF
abundance: many; v_gene: TRBV6-1; j_gene: TRBJ1-2; d_gene: TRBD1; CDR3nt: TGTGCCAGCAGCCCTAATCGGGACAGGGTGAACTATGGCTACACCTTC; CDR3aa: CASSPNRDRVNYGYTF
abundance: few; v_gene: TRBV10-3; j_gene: TRBJ2-7; d_gene: -; CDR3nt: TGTGCCATCAAAGGACAGAGCTCCTACGAGCAGTACTTC; CDR3aa: CAIKGQSSYEQYF
abundance: many; v_gene: TRBV6-2/TRBV6-3; j_gene: TRBJ2-1; d_gene: -; CDR3nt: TGTGCCAGCAGTTACTCGTCCCAGCCGAGCTCCTACAATGAGCAGTTCTTC; CDR3aa: CASSYSSQPSSYNEQFF
abundance: many; v_gene: TRBV20-1; j_gene: TRBJ2-7; d_gene: -; CDR3nt: TGCAGTGCTCGAAGACAGGTTTTCTACGAGCAGTACTTC; CDR3aa: CSARRQVFYEQYF
abundance: many; v_gene: TRBV29-1; j_gene: TRBJ1-2; d_gene: -; CDR3nt: TGCAGCGTTGAAGATCCAGCAGACTATGGCTACACCTTC; CDR3aa: CSVEDPADYGYTF
abundance: many; v_gene: TRBV15; j_gene: TRBJ1-1; d_gene: -; CDR3nt: TGTGCCACCAGCAGCCGGGACACAGGGAGTAGGTGGGCTTTCTTT; CDR3aa: CATSSRDTGSRWAFF
abundance: many; v_gene: TRBV7-2; j_gene: TRBJ1-2; d_gene: -; CDR3nt: TGTGCCAGCAGCTCTAGGGGATCCTTAAGCTCTGGCTACACCTTC; CDR3aa: CASSSRGSLSSGYTF
abundance: many; v_gene: TRBV7-8; j_gene: TRBJ2-1; d_gene: -; CDR3nt: TGTGCCAGCAGCTTAGCGTCCAGTTTGGCTGAGCAGTTCTTC; CDR3aa: CASSLASSLAEQFF
abundance: few; v_gene: TRBV7-9; j_gene: TRBJ2-7; d_gene: TRBD2; CDR3nt: TGTGCCAGCAGCTTAGCGGGAGGGCCTAGGGAGCAGTACTTC; CDR3aa: CASSLAGGPREQYF
abundance: many; v_gene: TRBV5-1; j_gene: TRBJ2-3; d_gene: -; CDR3nt: TGCGCCAGCAGCCCGTCAGGTTACACAGATACGCAGTATTTT; CDR3aa: CASSPSGYTDTQYF
abundance: many; v_gene: TRBV7-9; j_gene: TRBJ1-4; d_gene: -; CDR3nt: TGTGCCAGCAGCTCTCGGGAGGAACGTAATGAAAAACTGTTTTTT; CDR3aa: CASSSREERNEKLFF
abundance: many; v_gene: TRBV7-2; j_gene: TRBJ2-7; d_gene: TRBD2; CDR3nt: TGTGCCAGCGGCCTTAGCGGGAGCAAGTCCTACGAGCAGTACTTC; CDR3aa: CASGLSGSKSYEQYF
abundance: many; v_gene: TRBV29-1; j_gene: TRBJ1-5; d_gene: TRBD1; CDR3nt: TGCAGCGTGACGGGACAGGGTGGTCAGCCCCAGCATTTT; CDR3aa: CSVTGQGGQPQHF
abundance: many; v_gene: TRBV12-3/TRBV12-4; j_gene: TRBJ1-4; d_gene: -; CDR3nt: TGTGCCAGCAGTTTAGTTCGGAGAGGTTTTGAAAAACTGTTTTTT; CDR3aa: CASSLVRRGFEKLFF
abundance: many; v_gene: TRBV7-9; j_gene: TRBJ2-5; d_gene: TRBD1; CDR3nt: TGTGCCAGCAGCCCTGACAGGGTCTACCAAGAGACCCAGTACTTC; CDR3aa: CASSPDRVYQETQYF